The 18 T cell receptor beta chains below were found in one sample sequenced in a study of blood T cell repertoires in COVID-19. Repertoires were generated with immunoSEQ multiplex PCR, while TCRdb's copy carries only in-frame clones and drops some. Among more than 150,000 clones listed, approximately 90% were seen once. Sequencing used PBMCs or T cells enriched from blood (not recorded which). The receptors were sampled from a woman in her 30s who had recovered from COVID-19.

This clone turned up a few times. The CDR3 DNA follows: TGTGCCAGCCAGACAGGGGATCAGCCCCAGCATTTT. It yields the protein CASQTGDQPQHF. The V gene is TRBV28, the J gene TRBJ1-5; 8 bases align to TRBD1. Germline V gives CDR1 MDHEN, CDR2 SYDVKM. CDR3 length equals 12 residues. V lost 8 bases, J lost 5 bases, and 2 bases stayed unmatched. Full variable domain (missing parts from reference TRBV28 and TRBJ1-5): DVKVTQSSRYLVKRTGEKVFLECVQDMDHENMFWYRQDPGLGLRLIYFSYDVKMKEKGDIPEGYSVSREKKERFSLILESASTNQTSMYLCASQTGDQPQHFGDGTRLSIL.

The genes are TRBV11-3 and TRBJ1-2, with no clear D. Germline V CDR1 and CDR2: SGHNT, YENEEA. The CDR3 has 13 amino acids. The V gene lost 1 base and the J gene lost 3 bases, with 6 bases spanning the gap. This chain's CDR3 is CASSLGGDYGYTF. The DNA of the CDR3 is TGTGCCAGCAGCTTAGGCGGTGACTATGGCTACACCTTC.

This clone was counted a single time. V is TRBV4-3 and J is TRBJ2-7, with 9 bases lining up with TRBD2. The V and J ends lost 0 bases and 2 bases, in that order; junction bases with no gene match: 2. Germline lookup yields CDR1 LGHNA and CDR2 YSLEER. The length of the CDR3 is 15 residues. CDR3 nucleotide sequence: TGCGCCAGCAGCCAAGATTCTAGCGGGACCTACGAGCAGTACTTC. Translating it yields CASSQDSSGTYEQYF.

The chain joins TRBV6-2 or TRBV6-3 to TRBJ1-5, with D perhaps matching TRBD1 (6 bases). V lost 6 bases to trimming and J lost 7 bases, with 16 bases between them. Germline V gene lookup returns CDR1 MNHEY and CDR2 SVGEGT. The CDR3 runs 14 residues. CDR3 sequence: CASSYTGLRQPQHF. The CDR3 DNA follows: TGTGCCAGCAGCTATACAGGGTTGAGGCAGCCCCAGCATTTT.

The chain uses TRBV29-1 and TRBJ1-2, with a weak D call TRBD1 (6 bases). V was cut by 7 bases and J by 0 bases, with 9 bases left in between. Germline V gene lookup returns CDR1 SQVTM and CDR2 ANQGSEA. The length of the CDR3 is 12 residues. CDR3: CSGGQTNYGYTF. As DNA, the CDR3 is TGCAGCGGCGGACAGACTAACTATGGCTACACCTTC.

The rearrangement links TRBV7-2 to TRBJ1-4; TRBD1 matches at 7 bases. This CDR3 has 15 residues. Germline lookup yields CDR1 SGHTA and CDR2 FQGNSA. J lost 10 bases, V lost 4 bases, and 12 bases had no gene match. The CDR3 spells CASSSGGQARGKLFF. CDR3 nucleotides: TGTGCCAGCAGCTCAGGGGGGCAGGCAAGGGGAAAACTGTTTTTT.

The gene calls are TRBV9 and TRBJ2-5, with D perhaps TRBD1 (6 bases). The CDR3 is made up of 14 amino acids. With 2 bases removed from V and 5 bases from J, the gap between germline ends came to 13 bases. The germline gives CDR1 SGDLS, CDR2 YYNGEE. CDR3 DNA: TGTGCCAGCAGCGTTGGGGGCAGGGATGAGACCCAGTACTTC. Translated: CASSVGGRDETQYF.

The table lists this clone with a count of one. This chain joins TRBV29-1 and TRBJ1-1; D is undetermined. The CDR3 is made up of 14 amino acids. Germline CDR1 SQVTM, CDR2 ANQGSEA. V was clipped by 7 bases and J by 1 base, with 16 bases between them. In DNA, the CDR3 is TGCAGCGGCGGCCCCGGGAACACGAACACTGAAGCTTTCTTT. This codes for CSGGPGNTNTEAFF.

The chain links TRBV6-5 to TRBJ1-1, with a tentative D call TRBD1 (6 bases). The CDR3 is 15 amino acids. Trimming took off 0 bases at V and 4 bases at J, with 12 bases between the two ends. The V gene's germline CDR1 is MNHEY and CDR2 SVGAGI. This CDR3 is CASSYSIQGSTEAFF. In DNA form, the CDR3 reads TGTGCCAGCAGTTACTCGATCCAGGGGAGCACTGAAGCTTTCTTT.

This chain connects TRBV19 to TRBJ2-7; 7 nucleotides align to TRBD1. Germline V gene sequence: CDR1 LNHDA, CDR2 SQIVND (reference sequence). J was trimmed by 5 bases and V by 10 bases; bases with no gene match: 14. The length of the CDR3 is 14 residues. The CDR3 DNA sequence: TGTGCCACCGAAGTAACAGGGGATGATCACGAGCAGTACTTC. Amino acids: CATEVTGDDHEQYF.

The chain carries TRBV5-1 and TRBJ2-1, with TRBD2 matching 8 bases. This CDR3 spans 14 amino acids. From germline, CDR1 is SGHRS and CDR2 YFSETQ. V lost 4 bases and J lost 9; bases outside the gene matches: 9. The CDR3 here is CASSTGLGSGEQFF. CDR3 coding DNA: TGCGCCAGCAGCACGGGACTAGGGTCGGGTGAGCAGTTCTTC.

J is TRBJ1-1 and V is TRBV29-1; maybe TRBD1 (6 bases). Germline loops: CDR1 SQVTM, CDR2 ANQGSEA. V was pared by 3 bases and J by 1 base, with 12 bases between. This CDR3 spans 14 amino acids. The CDR3 protein is CSVDPTGWNTEAFF. CDR3 nucleotides: TGCAGCGTTGACCCGACAGGTTGGAACACTGAAGCTTTCTTT. Full variable domain (rest looked up from reference TRBV29-1 and TRBJ1-1): SAVISQKPSRDICQRGTSLTIQCQVDSQVTMMFWYRQQPGQSLTLIATANQGSEATYESGFVIDKFPISRPNLTFSTLTVSNMSPEDSSIYLCSVDPTGWNTEAFFGQGTRLTVV.

The rearrangement links TRBV7-3 to TRBJ2-4; D remains unclear. Looked up from germline, CDR1 is SGHTA and CDR2 is FQGTGA. V was pared by 2 bases and J by 0 bases, with 8 bases between. The CDR3 covers 15 residues. This CDR3 reads CASSLSSLAKNIQYF. In DNA, the CDR3 is TGTGCCAGCAGCTTATCGTCCTTAGCCAAAAACATTCAGTACTTC.

This chain connects TRBV7-2 to TRBJ1-2, with D possibly being TRBD1 (5 bases). V lost 2 bases to trimming and J lost 2 bases, with 12 bases between them. Germline CDR1 reads SGHTA; CDR2 reads FQGNSA. This CDR3 region has 15 residues. For the CDR3, the DNA is TGTGCCAGCAGCTTAACATCCGGGGGAAACTATGGCTACACCTTC. This translates into CASSLTSGGNYGYTF.

This clone has a single count. This rearrangement joins TRBV9 to TRBJ2-2; 7 positions agree with TRBD1. V was pared by 4 bases and J by 2 bases, with 5 bases of the junction left unmatched. Germline CDR1 SGDLS, CDR2 YYNGEE. CDR3 length equals 15 residues. DNA for the CDR3: TGTGCCAGCAGCCTGGACAGGATAAACACCGGGGAGCTGTTTTTT. Translating it yields CASSLDRINTGELFF. The whole variable domain, remainder taken from reference TRBV9 and TRBJ2-2, is DSGVTQTPKHLITATGQRVTLRCSPRSGDLSVYWYQQSLDQGLQFLIQYYNGEERAKGNILERFSAQQFPDLHSELNLSSLELGDSALYFCASSLDRINTGELFFGEGSRLTVL.

The chain couples TRBV9 to TRBJ2-3; the D is unclear. The CDR3 has 13 amino acids. CDR1 is SGDLS, CDR2 YYNGEE, per germline. The V end was cut by 3 bases, the J end by 0 bases, with 5 bases between. The CDR3 sequence: CASSGTSTDTQYF. The CDR3 nucleotides are TGTGCCAGCAGCGGAACTAGCACAGATACGCAGTATTTT.

V gene TRBV7-2 combines with J gene TRBJ2-7, with TRBD2 matching 9 bases. Germline CDR1 SGHTA, CDR2 FQGNSA. Trimming took 1 base from V and 7 from J; bases not matched to a gene: 8. The CDR3 consists of 15 residues. The CDR3 DNA follows: TGTGCCAGCAGCTTAGTTGTGGCGGGAGGGGGTGAGCAGTACTTC. As protein: CASSLVVAGGGEQYF.

This chain connects TRBV15 to TRBJ2-5; maybe TRBD1 (5 bases). Trimming stripped 8 bases from V and 4 bases from J, with 20 bases between. Germline V gene lookup returns CDR1 LNHNV and CDR2 YYDKDF (reference sequence). There are 15 residues in the CDR3. CDR3 nucleotide sequence: TGTGCCACCGGACCCGAAGGGGTCACGGGAGAGACCCAGTACTTC. Its protein is CATGPEGVTGETQYF.